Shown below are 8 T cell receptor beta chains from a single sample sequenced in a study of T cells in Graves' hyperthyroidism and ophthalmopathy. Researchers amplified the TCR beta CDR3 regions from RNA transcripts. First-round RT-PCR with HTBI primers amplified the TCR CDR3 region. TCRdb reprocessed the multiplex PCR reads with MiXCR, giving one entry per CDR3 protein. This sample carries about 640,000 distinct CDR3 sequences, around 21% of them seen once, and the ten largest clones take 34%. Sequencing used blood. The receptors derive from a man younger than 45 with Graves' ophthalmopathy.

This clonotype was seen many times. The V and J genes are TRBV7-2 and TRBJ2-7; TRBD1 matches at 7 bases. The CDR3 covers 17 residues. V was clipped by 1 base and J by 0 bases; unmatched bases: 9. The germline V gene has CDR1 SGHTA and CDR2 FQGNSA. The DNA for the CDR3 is TGTGCCAGCAGCTTAGGGGTCGGACAGGCGGACTCCTACGAGCAGTACTTC. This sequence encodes CASSLGVGQADSYEQYF.

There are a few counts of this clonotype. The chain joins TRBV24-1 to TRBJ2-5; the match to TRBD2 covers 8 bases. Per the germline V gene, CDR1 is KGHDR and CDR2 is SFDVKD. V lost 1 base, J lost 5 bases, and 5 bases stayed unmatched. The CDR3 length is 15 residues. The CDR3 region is CATSDFLAGSETQYF. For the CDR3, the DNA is TGTGCCACCAGTGATTTCCTAGCGGGCTCGGAGACCCAGTACTTC.

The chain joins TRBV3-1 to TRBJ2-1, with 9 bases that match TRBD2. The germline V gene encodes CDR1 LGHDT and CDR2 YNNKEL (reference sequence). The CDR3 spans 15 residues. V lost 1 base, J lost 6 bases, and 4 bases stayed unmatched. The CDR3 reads CASSQVRAGGNEQFF. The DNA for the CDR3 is TGTGCCAGCAGCCAAGTAAGAGCGGGAGGCAATGAGCAGTTCTTC.

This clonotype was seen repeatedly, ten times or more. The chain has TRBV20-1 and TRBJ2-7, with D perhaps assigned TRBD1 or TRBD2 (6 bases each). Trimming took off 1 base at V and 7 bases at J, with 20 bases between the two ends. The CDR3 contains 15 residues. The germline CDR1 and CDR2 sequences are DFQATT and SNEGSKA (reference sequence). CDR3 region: CSARGEGGGSREQYF. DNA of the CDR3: TGCAGTGCTAGAGGCGAGGGGGGAGGATCAAGGGAGCAGTACTTC.

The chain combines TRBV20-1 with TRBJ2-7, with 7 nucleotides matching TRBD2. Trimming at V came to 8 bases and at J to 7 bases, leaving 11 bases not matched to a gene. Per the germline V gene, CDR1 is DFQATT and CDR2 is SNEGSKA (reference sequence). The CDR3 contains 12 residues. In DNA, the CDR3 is TGCAGTCCGACTAGCCACCTTTCTGAGCAGTACTTC. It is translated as CSPTSHLSEQYF.

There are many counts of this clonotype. The CDR3 nucleotides are TGTGCCAGCAGCGGACTAGCTTATAAGGGCTTCTCCTACAATGAGCAGTTCTTC. This gives the protein CASSGLAYKGFSYNEQFF. V gene TRBV28 combines with J gene TRBJ2-1, with 8 nucleotides matching TRBD2. Germline V gene data show CDR1 as MDHEN and CDR2 as SYDVKM. CDR3 length equals 18 residues. Unmatched junction bases numbered 13, after V lost 6 bases and J lost 0 bases. Combining the CDR3 with reference TRBV28 and TRBJ2-1 gives the whole variable domain DVKVTQSSRYLVKRTGEKVFLECVQDMDHENMFWYRQDPGLGLRLIYFSYDVKMKEKGDIPEGYSVSREKKERFSLILESASTNQTSMYLCASSGLAYKGFSYNEQFFGPGTRLTVL.

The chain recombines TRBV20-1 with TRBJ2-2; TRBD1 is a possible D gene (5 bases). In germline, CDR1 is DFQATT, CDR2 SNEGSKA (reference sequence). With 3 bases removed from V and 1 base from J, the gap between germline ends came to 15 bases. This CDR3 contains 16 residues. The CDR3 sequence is CSASPFDRQNTGELFF. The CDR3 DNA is TGCAGTGCTAGCCCTTTTGACAGACAGAACACCGGGGAGCTGTTTTTT.

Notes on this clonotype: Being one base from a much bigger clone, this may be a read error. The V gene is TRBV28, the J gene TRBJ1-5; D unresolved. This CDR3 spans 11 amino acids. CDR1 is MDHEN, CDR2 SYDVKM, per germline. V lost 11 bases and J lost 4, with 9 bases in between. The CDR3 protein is CAGCGNQPQHF. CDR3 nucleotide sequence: TGTGCCGGTTGCGGGAATCAGCCCCAGCATTTT.